The entry below gives a single T cell receptor (beta chain) sequence along with its context. Its antigen remains unknown. The data originate from a study of cytomegalovirus exposure and HLA in healthy donors. This PCR relied on a set of 60 Vbeta primers and 13 Jbeta primers. Assay: immunoSEQ multiplex PCR; the TCRdb copy retains only in-frame clones and omits some. The table lists 95,000 to 150,000 clones, under 70% of them singletons, with about 1.6% in the top ten. General study results and limits: Cytomegalovirus association was assigned to approximately 180 TCR beta chains. Most of the TCR beta V segments (in an earlier analysis) were productive either about 87% or about 30% of the time.

The specimen sequenced was PBMCs. This clonotype originated in a man aged 18 to 30 in good health and CMV-seronegative.

CDR3: CASMRAGGTTDTQYF. The CDR3 region has the DNA TGTGCCAGCATGAGGGCAGGCGGAACCACAGATACGCAGTATTTT. The gene calls are TRBV6-1 and TRBJ2-3; a possible D gene is TRBD2 (5 bases). Germline lookup yields CDR1 MNHNS and CDR2 SASEGT. The length of the CDR3 is 15 residues. Trimming removed 7 bases at V and 2 bases at J, with 16 bases between.